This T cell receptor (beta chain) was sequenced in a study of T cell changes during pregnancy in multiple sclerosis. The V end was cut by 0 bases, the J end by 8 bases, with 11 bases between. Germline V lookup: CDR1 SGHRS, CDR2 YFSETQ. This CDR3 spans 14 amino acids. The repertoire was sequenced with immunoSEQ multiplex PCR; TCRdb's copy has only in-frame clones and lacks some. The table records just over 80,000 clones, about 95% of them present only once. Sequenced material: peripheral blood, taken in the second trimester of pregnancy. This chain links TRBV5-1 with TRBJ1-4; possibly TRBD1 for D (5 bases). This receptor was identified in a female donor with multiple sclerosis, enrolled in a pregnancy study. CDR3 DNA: TGCGCCAGCAGCTTGGCCCCCACAGGCGAAAAACTGTTTTTT. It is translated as CASSLAPTGEKLFF. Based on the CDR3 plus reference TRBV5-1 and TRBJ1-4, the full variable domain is KAGVTQTPRYLIKTRGQQVTLSCSPISGHRSVSWYQQTPGQGLQFLFEYFSETQRNKGNFPGRFSGRQFSNSRSEMNVSTLELGDSALYLCASSLAPTGEKLFFGSGTQLSVL.